This T cell receptor beta chain was captured by sequencing in a study of post-analysis software for immune sequencing data. Study conclusions and caveats: Controls' normalized Chao1 diversity significantly exceeded that of multiple sclerosis patients. Patients carried a handful of TRBV segments more frequently than controls did, and TRBV5-6, TRBV5-1 and TRBV20-1 were among them.

Remarks on this clonotype: Its antigen is still unknown.

The library was made from cDNA and included unique molecular identifiers. From around 0.96 to 9.9 million T cells, hundreds of thousands of cDNA molecules were obtained. TCRdb reprocessed the PCR reads via MiXCR and lists one record per CDR3 protein. The sample comprises under 650,000 distinct CDR3 sequences, about 44% of which are singletons, and roughly 1.8% rests with the top ten. Germline CDR1 reads ENHRY; CDR2 reads SYGVKD. The CDR3 runs to 14 residues. With 0 bases removed from V and 5 bases from J, the gap between germline ends came to 8 bases. The receptor comes from a girl between 10 and 17 years old with multiple sclerosis. This chain links TRBV10-3 with TRBJ2-1, with D possibly called TRBD1 or TRBD2 (5 bases each). The source material was blood. The CDR3 region is CAISESGGNNEQFF. CDR3 nucleotide sequence: TGTGCCATCAGTGAGTCTGGGGGAAACAATGAGCAGTTCTTC.